The rows below give T cell receptor beta chains drawn from one sample of a study of T cells in localized non-small cell lung cancer. Assay: immunoSEQ multiplex PCR; the TCRdb copy retains only in-frame clones and omits some. The table lists tens of thousands of clones, around 84% of them singletons. The source was peripheral blood, collected before any cancer treatment. The receptors shown here come from a female donor older than 55 with stage I lung adenocarcinoma. Both conserved end residues are part of each CDR3. D genes are given only for firm matches. A row's size may be missing; if present it is once, few, many or a size class.

CDR3 protein,CDR3 DNA,clone size,J gene,D gene,CDR3 length,V gene
CASSIDPSSGRAVNEQFF,TGTGCCAGTAGTATAGATCCTTCTAGCGGGAGGGCCGTCAATGAGCAGTTCTTC,.,TRBJ2-1,TRBD2,18,TRBV19
CAISEQGWGEQYF,TGTGCCATCAGTGAACAAGGTTGGGGCGAGCAGTACTTC,once,TRBJ2-7,.,13,TRBV10-3
CASSSLTGLYGYTF,TGTGCCAGCAGCTCCTTGACAGGGCTCTATGGCTACACCTTC,.,TRBJ1-2,TRBD1,14,TRBV7-2
CASSLGIEQYF,TGTGCCAGCAGCTTAGGTATCGAGCAGTACTTC,.,TRBJ2-7,.,11,TRBV7-9
CASSSGQGEAFF,TGCGCCAGCAGCTCGGGACAGGGTGAAGCTTTCTTT,.,TRBJ1-1,TRBD1,12,TRBV5-1
CASSYGQGMNTEAFF,TGCGCCAGCAGCTACGGACAGGGTATGAACACTGAAGCTTTCTTT,.,TRBJ1-1,TRBD1,15,TRBV5-1
CARLAVGDNEQFF,TGTGCCCGCCTAGCGGTGGGGGACAATGAGCAGTTCTTC,.,TRBJ2-1,TRBD2,13,TRBV7-9
CASSEGFGQGAREAFF,TGTGCCAGCAGTGAAGGCTTTGGACAGGGGGCGAGGGAAGCTTTCTTT,.,TRBJ1-1,TRBD1,16,TRBV6-1
CASSPRGASQETQYF,TGTGCCAGCAGCCCCAGAGGTGCATCACAAGAGACCCAGTACTTC,.,TRBJ2-5,.,15,TRBV7-2
CASRQGINQPQHF,TGTGCCAGCAGACAGGGGATAAATCAGCCCCAGCATTTT,.,TRBJ1-5,TRBD1,13,TRBV6-1
CASSRSGASTDTQYF,TGTGCCAGCAGCCGTAGCGGGGCTAGCACAGATACGCAGTATTTT,.,TRBJ2-3,TRBD2,15,TRBV7-6
CASSPSRRGLPEQYF,TGTGCCAGCAGCCCCAGCCGCAGGGGGCTCCCCGAGCAGTACTTC,.,TRBJ2-7,TRBD1,15,TRBV7-9
CASSPFGDEQYF,TGTGCCAGCTCACCTTTCGGGGACGAGCAGTACTTC,once,TRBJ2-7,.,12,TRBV18
CASSLEGASGEQFF,TGTGCCAGCAGCTTGGAAGGGGCCTCGGGTGAGCAGTTCTTC,once,TRBJ2-1,.,14,TRBV5-5
CASSDGAGNTDTQYF,TGTGCCAGCAGCGACGGAGCGGGGAACACAGATACGCAGTATTTT,once,TRBJ2-3,TRBD2,15,TRBV5-8
CASISWAGANTEAFF,TGTGCCAGCATCTCATGGGCAGGGGCGAACACTGAAGCTTTCTTT,few,TRBJ1-1,.,15,TRBV27
CASSKDRAEYGYTF,TGCGCCAGCAGCAAGGACAGGGCCGAGTATGGCTACACCTTC,few,TRBJ1-2,TRBD1,14,TRBV5-1
CSVEKGGYEQFF,TGCAGCGTTGAGAAGGGAGGCTATGAGCAGTTCTTC,.,TRBJ2-1,.,12,TRBV29-1